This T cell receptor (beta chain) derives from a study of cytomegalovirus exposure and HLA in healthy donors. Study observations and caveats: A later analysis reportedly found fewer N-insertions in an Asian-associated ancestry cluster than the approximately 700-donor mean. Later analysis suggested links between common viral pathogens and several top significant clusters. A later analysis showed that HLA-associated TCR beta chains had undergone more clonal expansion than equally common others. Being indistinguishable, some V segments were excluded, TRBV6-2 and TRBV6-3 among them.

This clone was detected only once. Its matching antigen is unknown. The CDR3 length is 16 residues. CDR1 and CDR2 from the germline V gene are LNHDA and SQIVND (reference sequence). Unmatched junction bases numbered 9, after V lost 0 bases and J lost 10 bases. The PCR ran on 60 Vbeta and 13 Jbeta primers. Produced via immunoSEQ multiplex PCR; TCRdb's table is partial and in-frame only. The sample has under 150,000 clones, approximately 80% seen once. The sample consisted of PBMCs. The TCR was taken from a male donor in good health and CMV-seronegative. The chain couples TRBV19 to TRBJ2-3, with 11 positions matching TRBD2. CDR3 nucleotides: TGTGCCAGTAGTATAGATCTAGCGGGAGGCCGTAAAGCGCAGTATTTT. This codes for CASSIDLAGGRKAQYF.